Presented here are 32 T cell receptor beta chains from one specimen sequenced in a study of T cell changes during pregnancy in multiple sclerosis. Profiled with immunoSEQ multiplex PCR; TCRdb holds only in-frame clones, not every one. This table holds tens of thousands of clones, 91% found once. The material sequenced was CD4+ T cells from peripheral blood mononuclear cells, taken in the first trimester of pregnancy. These receptors all come from a female donor with multiple sclerosis, enrolled in a pregnancy study.

CDR3 amino acids: CASSGGRYQETQYF. The CDR3, as DNA: TGTGCCAGCAGCGGAGGTCGATACCAAGAGACCCAGTACTTC. The rearrangement links TRBV2 to TRBJ2-5; the D gene is possibly TRBD2 (5 bases). The CDR3 consists of 14 residues. V lost 6 bases to trimming and J lost 0 bases, with 11 bases between them. The germline CDR1 and CDR2 sequences are SNHLY and FYNNEI.

The rearrangement links TRBV18 to TRBJ1-6, with 7 bases lining up with TRBD1. With V trimmed by 6 bases and J by 8 bases, 4 bases remained unmatched. Germline CDR1 KGHSH, CDR2 LQKENI. The CDR3 totals 13 residues. The CDR3: CASSTQGDSPLHF. In nucleotides, the CDR3 is TGTGCCAGCTCCACCCAGGGGGATTCACCCCTCCACTTT.

This clone has just one count. This chain links TRBV2 with TRBJ2-1; 11 nucleotides agree with TRBD2. V lost 7 bases to trimming and J lost 6 bases; unmatched junction nucleotides: 2. The CDR3 covers 13 residues. Germline V lookup: CDR1 SNHLY, CDR2 FYNNEI. CDR3 bases: TGTGCCAGCACAGGGACTAGCGGCAATGAGCAGTTCTTC. It is translated as CASTGTSGNEQFF.

The chain links TRBV12-5 to TRBJ1-1; D gene ambiguous. Germline V lookup: CDR1 LGHNT, CDR2 FRNRAP. Trimming took off 7 bases at V and 7 bases at J, with 16 bases between the two ends. CDR3 length equals 13 residues. CDR3 nucleotide sequence: TGTGCTAGTGCCCCCTCTGGGCAGATTGAAGCTTTCTTT. This translates into CASAPSGQIEAFF.

This chain joins TRBV7-3 and TRBJ1-6; maybe TRBD1 (6 bases). The ends were cut back, 5 bases at V and 6 bases at J, with 17 bases in the middle. The germline CDR1 and CDR2 sequences are SGHTA and FQGTGA. The CDR3 extends over 16 amino acids. For the CDR3, the DNA is TGTGCCAGCAGCCTCCACTCACAGGGAATTAATTCACCCCTCCACTTT. Protein product: CASSLHSQGINSPLHF.

V is TRBV7-9 and J is TRBJ1-1, with 8 bases identical to TRBD1. The CDR3 spans 13 residues. Germline V gives CDR1 SEHNR, CDR2 FQNEAQ (reference sequence). J was trimmed by 0 bases and V by 6 bases; bases with no gene match: 0. In nucleotides, the CDR3 is TGTGCCAGCAGACAGGGGGTGAACACTGAAGCTTTCTTT. This codes for CASRQGVNTEAFF. The variable domain in full, completed from reference TRBV7-9 and TRBJ1-1, reads DTGVSQNPRHKITKRGQNVTFRCDPISEHNRLYWYRQTLGQGPEFLTYFQNEAQLEKSRLLSDRFSAERPKGSFSTLEIQRTEQGDSAMYLCASRQGVNTEAFFGQGTRLTVV.

The chain combines TRBV5-1 with TRBJ2-7; no reliable D call. The CDR3 spans 12 residues. The germline V gene has CDR1 SGHRS and CDR2 YFSETQ. Trimming shortened V by 3 bases and J by 3 bases, and 7 bases separated the two germline ends. This CDR3 is CASSSPSYEQYF. The CDR3 DNA reads TGCGCCAGCAGCTCCCCGAGCTACGAGCAGTACTTC.

This rearrangement joins TRBV5-1 to TRBJ2-2; the match to TRBD1 covers 8 bases. The CDR3 totals 15 residues. J gave up 3 bases and V 5 bases, and 6 bases lay outside the gene matches. Germline CDR1 is SGHRS and CDR2 is YFSETQ. The CDR3 spells CASRRGQGDTGELFF. CDR3 DNA: TGCGCCAGCAGGCGCGGACAGGGTGACACCGGGGAGCTGTTTTTT.

V usage is TRBV2 and J usage is TRBJ2-7; 8 positions match TRBD1. Germline V gene data show CDR1 as SNHLY and CDR2 as FYNNEI. The CDR3 runs to 14 residues. V gave up 6 bases and J gave up 1 base; unmatched junction bases: 5. The CDR3 here is CASSTQGDSYEQYF. The CDR3 nucleotides are TGTGCCAGCAGCACACAGGGGGATTCCTACGAGCAGTACTTC.

This chain joins TRBV27 and TRBJ2-2; TRBD2 matches 8 bases. Trimming cost V 7 bases and J 6 bases; bases outside gene matches: 10. The length of the CDR3 is 15 residues. Germline V gives CDR1 MNHEY, CDR2 SMNVEV (reference sequence). This chain's CDR3 is CASTAGGLGPGELFF. The CDR3 DNA reads TGTGCCAGCACCGCGGGGGGTCTCGGGCCCGGGGAGCTGTTTTTT.

V gene TRBV2 combines with J gene TRBJ2-5; the D gene is possibly TRBD2 (6 bases). The V and J ends lost 2 bases and 5 bases respectively, with 15 bases between them. Germline CDR1 reads SNHLY; CDR2 reads FYNNEI. The CDR3 extends over 15 amino acids. The CDR3 protein is CASSEYGTGGETQYF. The DNA for the CDR3 is TGTGCCAGCAGTGAATATGGGACTGGAGGGGAGACCCAGTACTTC.

This clone has a single count. This chain joins TRBV19 and TRBJ1-4; 7 bases fit TRBD1. The CDR3 length is 14 residues. Germline V lookup: CDR1 LNHDA, CDR2 SQIVND (reference sequence). With 6 bases clipped from V and 5 bases from J, the junction kept 6 bases outside the gene matches. The CDR3 DNA is TGTGCCAGTAGGCGACAGGGCGCAAATGAAAAACTGTTTTTT. Protein sequence: CASRRQGANEKLFF.

CDR3 sequence (DNA): TGTGCCAGCAGCATGGACAGGGGGCTTTATGGCTACACCTTC. Amino acid sequence: CASSMDRGLYGYTF. This chain connects TRBV5-4 to TRBJ1-2; 11 bases align to TRBD1. The CDR3 has 14 residues. Germline V gene data show CDR1 as SGHNT and CDR2 as YYREEE (reference sequence). V was clipped by 4 bases and J by 5 bases; unmatched bases: 4. Complete variable domain (other parts from reference TRBV5-4 and TRBJ1-2): ETGVTQSPTHLIKTRGQQVTLRCSSQSGHNTVSWYQQALGQGPQFIFQYYREEENGRGNFPPRFSGLQFPNYSSELNVNALELDDSALYLCASSMDRGLYGYTFGSGTRLTVV.

The rearrangement links TRBV18 to TRBJ2-2; 11 bases are shared with TRBD2. CDR3 length: 17 residues. The V and J ends lost 2 bases and 1 base, in that order; junction bases with no gene match: 3. The germline CDR1 and CDR2 sequences are KGHSH and LQKENI. CDR3 protein: CASSPRGLAGNTGELFF. The DNA of the CDR3 is TGTGCCAGCTCACCAAGAGGACTAGCGGGGAACACCGGGGAGCTGTTTTTT.

V is TRBV6-1 and J is TRBJ1-2; 7 bases align to TRBD1. The germline CDR1 and CDR2 sequences are MNHNS and SASEGT. Trimming took 0 bases from V and 5 from J; bases not matched to a gene: 9. This CDR3 is 16 amino acids long. This CDR3 is CASSEARGGAGYGYTF. The CDR3 DNA follows: TGTGCCAGCAGTGAAGCGCGAGGGGGCGCGGGGTATGGCTACACCTTC.

V and J are TRBV19 and TRBJ2-5; TRBD1 agrees at 8 bases. Germline V gene data show CDR1 as LNHDA and CDR2 as SQIVND (reference sequence). The length of the CDR3 is 13 residues. V lost 8 bases and J lost 5; bases outside the gene matches: 7. DNA for the CDR3: TGTGCCAGTCTCGCAGGGGGCGGGGAGACCCAGTACTTC. Translation gives CASLAGGGETQYF. Based on the CDR3 plus reference TRBV19 and TRBJ2-5, the full variable domain is DGGITQSPKYLFRKEGQNVTLSCEQNLNHDAMYWYRQDPGQGLRLIYYSQIVNDFQKGDIAEGYSVSREKKESFPLTVTSAQKNPTAFYLCASLAGGGETQYFGPGTRLLVL.

The rearrangement joins TRBV7-9 to TRBJ1-1; 10 bases are a match to TRBD1. Germline CDR1 and CDR2: SEHNR and FQNEAQ (reference sequence). The trim removed 5 bases at V and 6 bases at J, leaving 15 bases unmatched. This CDR3 has 17 amino acids. CDR3 sequence: CASSLRADRGHGSEAFF. CDR3 DNA: TGTGCCAGCAGCCTCCGGGCAGACAGGGGGCACGGGTCTGAAGCTTTCTTT.

The chain carries TRBV6-6 and TRBJ2-7; 7 bases are a match to TRBD2. This CDR3 region has 14 residues. Germline assignment: CDR1 MNHNY and CDR2 SVGAGI (reference sequence). With 4 bases clipped from V and 2 bases from J, the junction kept 5 bases outside the gene matches. The CDR3 sequence is CASSLGGDPYEQYF. Written as DNA, the CDR3 is TGTGCCAGCAGTTTGGGAGGGGACCCCTACGAGCAGTACTTC.

The chain uses TRBV30 and TRBJ1-4, with D perhaps TRBD1 (5 bases). With 5 bases removed from V and 8 bases from J, the gap between germline ends came to 18 bases. The CDR3 spans 14 residues. The V gene's germline CDR1 is GTSNPN and CDR2 SVGIG (reference sequence). CDR3 sequence (DNA): TGTGCCTGGTCATTAGGTCAGGGCGGCGAAAAACTGTTTTTT. Amino acids: CAWSLGQGGEKLFF.

For the CDR3, the DNA is TGTGCCAGCAGCTTAGCGAGGGGGGGAGTCACTGAAGCTTTCTTT. Its translation: CASSLARGGVTEAFF. The gene calls are TRBV7-2 and TRBJ1-1; tentative D call: TRBD1 (6 bases). V shed 0 bases and J shed 4 bases, with 12 bases lying between them. There are 15 residues in the CDR3. Germline V gene sequence: CDR1 SGHTA, CDR2 FQGNSA. The full variable domain, in which reference TRBV7-2 and TRBJ1-1 provide the parts outside the CDR3, is GAGVSQSPSNKVTEKGKDVELRCDPISGHTALYWYRQSLGQGLEFLIYFQGNSAPDKSGLPSDRFSAERTGGSVSTLTIQRTQQEDSAVYLCASSLARGGVTEAFFGQGTRLTVV.

V and J are TRBV5-6 and TRBJ1-2; TRBD1 matches 9 bases. The germline V gene encodes CDR1 SGHDT and CDR2 YYEEEE. This CDR3 is 15 amino acids long. Trimming at V came to 1 base and at J to 3 bases, leaving 4 bases not matched to a gene. CDR3 sequence reads: CASSLLGTGHYGYTF. Written as DNA, the CDR3 is TGTGCCAGCAGCTTGCTCGGGACAGGGCACTATGGCTACACCTTC.

The chain couples TRBV29-1 to TRBJ2-3, with D maybe TRBD1 (5 bases). This CDR3 is 12 amino acids long. V lost 5 bases, J lost 4 bases, and 10 bases lay in between. CDR1 is SQVTM, CDR2 ANQGSEA, per germline. DNA for the CDR3: TGCAGCGTTTCACCAGGGCCAGATACGCAGTATTTT. It yields the protein CSVSPGPDTQYF.

V gene TRBV2 combines with J gene TRBJ2-2, with D perhaps matching TRBD2 (5 bases). Trimming cost V 7 bases and J 0 bases, with 12 bases left between them. In germline, CDR1 is SNHLY, CDR2 FYNNEI. The CDR3 extends over 15 amino acids. The CDR3 DNA follows: TGTGCCAGCAAGAGGGTGTTATCGAACACCGGGGAGCTGTTTTTT. As protein: CASKRVLSNTGELFF.

The chain employs TRBV4-3 and TRBJ2-3; D is perhaps TRBD2 (5 bases). Germline lookup yields CDR1 LGHNA and CDR2 YSLEER. Trimming removed 1 base at V and 0 bases at J, with 8 bases between. The CDR3 runs 15 residues. The CDR3 sequence is CASSQAAGSTDTQYF. For the CDR3, the DNA is TGCGCCAGCAGCCAAGCTGCGGGCAGCACAGATACGCAGTATTTT.

The chain carries TRBV13 and TRBJ1-3; TRBD1 matches at 7 bases. Germline assignment: CDR1 PRHDT and CDR2 FYEKMQ (reference sequence). Trimming took 4 bases from V and 0 from J; bases not matched to a gene: 3. The CDR3 totals 15 residues. The CDR3 sequence: CASSSGTVSGNTIYF. In DNA form, the CDR3 reads TGTGCCAGCAGCTCCGGGACAGTCTCTGGAAACACCATATATTTT. Drawing the rest from reference TRBV13 and TRBJ1-3, the complete variable domain is AAGVIQSPRHLIKEKRETATLKCYPIPRHDTVYWYQQGPGQDPQFLISFYEKMQSDKGSIPDRFSAQQFSDYHSELNMSSLELGDSALYFCASSSGTVSGNTIYFGEGSWLTVV.

This chain links TRBV9 with TRBJ2-3, with a possible D match to TRBD1 (5 bases). V was pared by 4 bases and J by 7 bases, with 16 bases between. From germline, CDR1 is SGDLS and CDR2 YYNGEE. The length of the CDR3 is 14 residues. Written as DNA, the CDR3 is TGTGCCAGCAGCCTAAAGGGGCACACGAATACGCAGTATTTT. It specifies CASSLKGHTNTQYF.

V usage is TRBV10-3 and J usage is TRBJ1-3; D is perhaps TRBD1 (6 bases). The ends were cut back, 10 bases at V and 0 bases at J, with 13 bases in the middle. Germline V gives CDR1 ENHRY, CDR2 SYGVKD. This CDR3 has 14 residues. For the CDR3, the DNA is TGTGCCACAGGGACACAGCCCTCTGGAAACACCATATATTTT. Residues: CATGTQPSGNTIYF.

The rearrangement uses TRBV9 and TRBJ1-1, with unresolved D. This CDR3 has 14 residues. The germline V gene has CDR1 SGDLS and CDR2 YYNGEE. Trimming stripped 4 bases from V and 4 bases from J, with 14 bases between. CDR3 region: CASSSISAGTEAFF. CDR3 nucleotides: TGTGCCAGCAGCTCTATTTCTGCGGGCACTGAAGCTTTCTTT.

This chain connects TRBV7-9 to TRBJ2-3; TRBD2 is a possible D gene (5 bases). The CDR3 has 15 residues. Looked up from germline, CDR1 is SEHNR and CDR2 is FQNEAQ (reference sequence). V was trimmed by 1 base and J by 2 bases, leaving 10 bases between them. The CDR3 region is CASSLGPGNTDTQYF. The DNA for the CDR3 is TGTGCCAGCAGCTTAGGTCCGGGGAACACAGATACGCAGTATTTT.

The gene calls are TRBV7-2 and TRBJ1-5, with a tentative D call TRBD1 (5 bases). The CDR3 covers 16 residues. The germline V and J ends were trimmed by 1 base and 1 base, with 11 bases remaining between them. CDR1 is SGHTA and CDR2 is FQGNSA in the germline V gene. CDR3 nucleotides: TGTGCCAGCAGCTTAGTCGGGGGATCGAGCAATCAGCCCCAGCATTTT. Encoded protein: CASSLVGGSSNQPQHF. Filled out from reference TRBV7-2 and TRBJ1-5, the complete variable domain reads GAGVSQSPSNKVTEKGKDVELRCDPISGHTALYWYRQSLGQGLEFLIYFQGNSAPDKSGLPSDRFSAERTGGSVSTLTIQRTQQEDSAVYLCASSLVGGSSNQPQHFGDGTRLSIL.

The chain recombines TRBV10-3 with TRBJ2-1; 7 bases are shared with TRBD1. Germline-derived CDR1 and CDR2 are ENHRY and SYGVKD. The CDR3 spans 15 residues. V shed 5 bases, J shed 7 bases, and the junction held 11 bases outside the gene matches. The chain's CDR3 is CAISPTGVRVNEQFF. For the CDR3, the DNA is TGTGCCATCAGTCCAACAGGGGTGCGTGTGAATGAGCAGTTCTTC.

This chain uses TRBV4-3 with TRBJ1-1; D is ambiguous. Germline CDR1 is LGHNA and CDR2 is YSLEER. V dropped 4 bases and J dropped 4 bases, with 10 bases sitting between them. The CDR3 consists of 13 residues. CDR3 coding DNA: TGCGCCAGCAGCCGGGGAGTCCGCACTGAAGCTTTCTTT. It is translated as CASSRGVRTEAFF.